The 25 T cell receptor beta chains below all came from one sample that was sequenced in a study of blood T cell repertoires in COVID-19. Profiled with immunoSEQ multiplex PCR; TCRdb holds only in-frame clones, not every one. The sample contains over 350,000 clones, about nine tenths of which appear only once. Sample: peripheral blood. The receptors were sampled from a woman aged 30 to 39 with active or convalescent COVID-19.

The CDR3 is CASSPAVRSPLHF. CDR3 bases: TGTGCCAGCAGCCCCGCAGTCCGCTCACCCCTCCACTTT. This chain links TRBV6-5 with TRBJ1-6, with D uncertain. Trimming stripped 6 bases from V and 10 bases from J, with 13 bases between. The CDR3 runs 13 residues. CDR1 MNHEY and CDR2 SVGAGI come from the germline V gene.

The V gene is TRBV18, the J gene TRBJ2-1; 7 bases align to TRBD2. Germline CDR1 and CDR2: KGHSH and LQKENI. Germline trimming cut 6 bases from V and 15 bases from J; bases unmatched to any gene: 14. The CDR3 is made up of 13 amino acids. CDR3 nucleotides: TGTGCCAGCTCTCTCCATGAGCGGGACCGACCGTTCTTC. It is translated as CASSLHERDRPFF.

The rearrangement joins TRBV27 to TRBJ2-7, with D perhaps TRBD2 (5 bases). V was trimmed by 5 bases and J by 2 bases, leaving 16 bases between them. Germline V lookup: CDR1 MNHEY, CDR2 SMNVEV (reference sequence). This CDR3 region has 15 residues. As DNA, the CDR3 is TGTGCCAGCAGTCCCCTCGAGGGAGACACCTACGAGCAGTACTTC. It translates to CASSPLEGDTYEQYF.

The chain employs TRBV11-2 and TRBJ2-1; D is unclear. The V end was cut by 3 bases, the J end by 9 bases, with 6 bases between. The CDR3 length is 11 residues. Germline-derived CDR1 and CDR2 are SGHAT and FQNNGV. CDR3 sequence reads: CASSLSAEQFF. CDR3 in DNA: TGTGCCAGCAGCTTGAGTGCTGAGCAGTTCTTC. The entire variable domain, with the rest obtained from reference TRBV11-2 and TRBJ2-1, is as follows: EAGVAQSPRYKIIEKRQSVAFWCNPISGHATLYWYQQILGQGPKLLIQFQNNGVVDDSQLPKDRFSAERLKGVDSTLKIQPAKLEDSAVYLCASSLSAEQFFGPGTRLTVL.

The rearrangement uses TRBV6-5 and TRBJ2-1, with D possibly being TRBD1 (5 bases). Trimming pared 6 bases from V and 5 bases from J, leaving 14 bases between. Germline V CDR1 and CDR2: MNHEY, SVGAGI. This CDR3 is 14 amino acids long. The chain's CDR3 is CASRKGQNHNEQFF. CDR3 in DNA: TGTGCCAGCAGAAAAGGACAAAACCACAATGAGCAGTTCTTC.

This sequence joins TRBV7-6 and TRBJ1-6; 10 nucleotides align to TRBD1. The CDR3 is 15 residues long. Germline-derived CDR1 and CDR2 are SGHVS and FNYEAQ. Germline trimming cut 3 bases from V and 8 bases from J; bases unmatched to any gene: 4. CDR3 in amino acids: CASSLRGQGDSPLHF. CDR3 bases: TGTGCCAGCAGCTTGAGAGGACAGGGGGATTCACCCCTCCACTTT. Based on the CDR3 plus reference TRBV7-6 and TRBJ1-6, the full variable domain is GAGVSQSPRYKVTKRGQDVALRCDPISGHVSLYWYRQALGQGPEFLTYFNYEAQQDKSGLPNDRFSAERPEGSISTLTIQRTEQRDSAMYRCASSLRGQGDSPLHFGNGTRLTVT.

The chain joins TRBV3-1 (or the pseudogene TRBV3-2) to TRBJ2-2; 11 positions agree with TRBD2. CDR3 length equals 18 residues. Germline lookup yields CDR1 LGHDT and CDR2 YNNKEL (reference sequence). V dropped 4 bases and J dropped 0; count of bases not matched to a gene: 7. CDR3 bases: TGTGCCAGCAGCCTACTTGGACTAGCGGGTTCGAACACCGGGGAGCTGTTTTTT. Protein sequence: CASSLLGLAGSNTGELFF.

In the case of this clone: This specimen includes other DNA sequences encoding the same CDR3. The V call is TRBV18, the J call TRBJ1-2; 9 bases are shared with TRBD1. Germline values: CDR1 KGHSH, CDR2 LQKENI. The CDR3 runs 14 residues. Trimming took 3 bases from V and 1 from J; bases not matched to a gene: 0. The CDR3 DNA is TGTGCCAGCTCACCGGGACAGGGTAACTATGGCTACACCTTC. Its protein is CASSPGQGNYGYTF.

The DNA of the CDR3 is TGCGCCAGCAGCCCCAGACAGGTGAACACTGAAGCTTTCTTT. Its protein product is CASSPRQVNTEAFF. The gene calls are TRBV5-1 and TRBJ1-1; D may be TRBD1 (6 bases). The germline gives CDR1 SGHRS, CDR2 YFSETQ. Trimming took off 4 bases at V and 0 bases at J, with 10 bases between the two ends. The CDR3 loop spans 14 amino acids.

The rearrangement uses TRBV11-2 and TRBJ1-2, with D perhaps TRBD1 (5 bases). Germline V gene data show CDR1 as SGHAT and CDR2 as FQNNGV. Trimming cost V 3 bases and J 2 bases, with 7 bases left between them. The CDR3 runs to 13 residues. CDR3 region: CASSLPGNYGYTF. CDR3 DNA sequence: TGTGCCAGCAGCTTGCCAGGGAACTATGGCTACACCTTC.

In its sample, this clone was seen a few times. The genes are TRBV19 and TRBJ2-3; D possibly corresponds to TRBD1 (6 bases). Germline V gene lookup returns CDR1 LNHDA and CDR2 SQIVND (reference sequence). The ends were cut back, 4 bases at V and 1 base at J, with 15 bases in the middle. CDR3 length: 16 residues. In nucleotides, the CDR3 is TGTGCCAGTAGTAGGCTGGTGTCAGGGGGCACAGATACGCAGTATTTT. The encoded protein is CASSRLVSGGTDTQYF.

This chain connects TRBV1 to TRBJ1-4; the D call TRBD1 from the table was never checked on the DNA. TRBV1 is an annotated pseudogene. The length of the CDR3 is 15 residues. In DNA, the CDR3 is TGCACCAGCAGCCGGCTGGGGCAAACTAATGAAAAACTGTTTTTT. Protein product: CTSSRLGQTNEKLFF.

The V call is TRBV7-7, the J call TRBJ2-2; maybe TRBD2 (7 bases). Germline lookup yields CDR1 SSHAT and CDR2 FNYEAQ (reference sequence). The V end lost 4 bases, the J end lost 6 bases, and 15 bases lay between the germline ends. The CDR3 is 15 amino acids. The DNA for the CDR3 is TGTGCCAGCAGCTACGGGGGGCTCTACCCCGGGGAGCTGTTTTTT. It codes for CASSYGGLYPGELFF. The full variable domain, with the rest looked up from reference TRBV7-7 and TRBJ2-2, is GAGVSQSPRYKVTKRGQDVTLRCDPISSHATLYWYQQALGQGPEFLTYFNYEAQPDKSGLPSDRFSAERPEGSISTLTIQRTEQRDSAMYRCASSYGGLYPGELFFGEGSRLTVL.

This chain connects TRBV30 to TRBJ1-1; weak D call: TRBD1 (5 bases). Trimming left V 8 bases short and J 0 bases short, with 16 bases between. Germline V gene lookup returns CDR1 GTSNPN and CDR2 SVGIG (reference sequence). The CDR3 has 14 amino acids. The CDR3 nucleotides are TGTGCCCTCCTCCCGGGACTCATGAACACTGAAGCTTTCTTT. It codes for CALLPGLMNTEAFF.

This chain connects TRBV6-5 to TRBJ2-5; D unresolved. The V and J ends lost 8 bases and 5 bases respectively, with 15 bases between them. CDR1 is MNHEY and CDR2 is SVGAGI in the germline V gene. CDR3 size: 13 residues. CDR3 in DNA: TGTGCCAGCGCCCCAGGCCGAATGGAGACCCAGTACTTC. This gives the protein CASAPGRMETQYF.

The count of this clone is one. V is TRBV13 and J is TRBJ1-1; D is uncertain. Trimming shortened V by 7 bases and J by 5 bases, and 11 bases separated the two germline ends. Germline V gives CDR1 PRHDT, CDR2 FYEKMQ (reference sequence). CDR3 length equals 12 residues. The CDR3 region has the DNA TGTGCCAGCAAATACGGAGGGACTGAAGCTTTCTTT. It yields the protein CASKYGGTEAFF.

In its sample, this clone was seen a few times. V is TRBV7-9 and J is TRBJ1-1; D might be TRBD1 (5 bases). Trimming shortened V by 3 bases and J by 1 base, and 6 bases separated the two germline ends. The CDR3 length is 13 residues. Germline CDR1 reads SEHNR; CDR2 reads FQNEAQ (reference sequence). CDR3 in amino acids: CASSLDTNTEAFF. The CDR3 region has the DNA TGTGCCAGCAGCTTGGACACGAACACTGAAGCTTTCTTT.

The chain links TRBV6-5 to TRBJ1-4, with a tentative D call TRBD1 (6 bases). Germline V lookup: CDR1 MNHEY, CDR2 SVGAGI. CDR3 length equals 13 residues. Trimming pared 6 bases from V and 8 bases from J, leaving 13 bases between. This chain's CDR3 is CASSYGGQEKLFF. For the CDR3, the DNA is TGTGCCAGCAGCTACGGCGGACAGGAAAAACTGTTTTTT.

The genes are TRBV19 and TRBJ2-7; 8 bases match TRBD1. The CDR3 is 14 amino acids. Germline trimming cut 4 bases from V and 3 bases from J; bases unmatched to any gene: 5. Germline CDR1 is LNHDA and CDR2 is SQIVND (reference sequence). The CDR3 DNA reads TGTGCCAGTAGTAACTACGACAGGGGCTACGAGCAGTACTTC. Its translation: CASSNYDRGYEQYF.

The genes are TRBV5-1 and TRBJ2-4; D possibly corresponds to TRBD1 (5 bases). Between the trimmed V and J ends, which lost 4 bases and 0 bases, there was a span of 17 bases. This CDR3 comprises 17 residues. Germline loops: CDR1 SGHRS, CDR2 YFSETQ. CDR3 loop: CASSPETGSLAKNIQYF. The CDR3 DNA follows: TGCGCCAGCAGCCCAGAAACAGGATCACTAGCCAAAAACATTCAGTACTTC.

The genes are TRBV11-1 and TRBJ1-1, with TRBD1 as a possible D gene (5 bases). Germline CDR1 SGHAT, CDR2 FQDESV (reference sequence). Trimming pared 3 bases from V and 2 bases from J, leaving 10 bases between. The CDR3 length is 14 residues. The CDR3 sequence is CASSLGQPNTEAFF. DNA for the CDR3: TGTGCCAGCAGCTTGGGGCAGCCTAACACTGAAGCTTTCTTT.

The chain is built from TRBV14 and TRBJ1-2, with TRBD1 matching 7 bases. V lost 6 bases and J lost 3; bases outside the gene matches: 4. The germline V gene has CDR1 SGHDN and CDR2 FVKESK. CDR3 size: 13 residues. DNA for the CDR3: TGTGCCAGCAGGGCTACAGGGGACTATGGCTACACCTTC. This sequence encodes CASRATGDYGYTF.

V and J are TRBV3-1 (or the pseudogene TRBV3-2) and TRBJ2-3; D is undetermined. V gave up 5 bases and J gave up 5 bases, with 11 bases separating them. Per the germline V gene, CDR1 is LGHDT and CDR2 is YNNKEL (reference sequence). This CDR3 has 13 amino acids. CDR3 region: CASSFRPGDTQYF. DNA of the CDR3: TGTGCCAGCAGCTTTCGACCGGGAGATACGCAGTATTTT.

The chain employs TRBV29-1 and TRBJ1-4, with TRBD1 identical over 7 bases. The V segment lost 1 base and the J segment 7 bases; nucleotides outside the gene matches: 6. The CDR3 is 14 amino acids. Germline-derived CDR1 and CDR2 are SQVTM and ANQGSEA. CDR3 in DNA: TGCAGCGTTGAAGTTTGGGACAGCTCTGAAAAACTGTTTTTT. It encodes CSVEVWDSSEKLFF. The full variable domain, rest sourced from reference TRBV29-1 and TRBJ1-4, is SAVISQKPSRDICQRGTSLTIQCQVDSQVTMMFWYRQQPGQSLTLIATANQGSEATYESGFVIDKFPISRPNLTFSTLTVSNMSPEDSSIYLCSVEVWDSSEKLFFGSGTQLSVL.

This chain links TRBV6-5 with TRBJ2-6, with D unclear. This CDR3 contains 15 residues. Deletions cut 5 bases from V and 1 base from J, with 9 bases between. CDR1 is MNHEY, CDR2 SVGAGI, per germline. The DNA of the CDR3 is TGTGCCAGCAGTCCCCCTTCGTCTGGGGCCAACGTCCTGACTTTC. Amino acids: CASSPPSSGANVLTF.